A single sample is the source of the 8 T cell receptor beta chains below, sequenced in a study of blood T cell repertoires in COVID-19. Sequencing was performed with immunoSEQ multiplex PCR; in TCRdb, only in-frame clones are kept and a portion is missing. The sample records about 140,000 clones, around 80% being singletons. The sample comprised peripheral blood. The receptors derive from a man in his fifties or sixties with acute or convalescent COVID-19.

DNA of the CDR3: TGTGCCTGGGGACAGCGCTCCTACGAGCAGTACTTC. This gives the protein CAWGQRSYEQYF. This chain connects TRBV30 to TRBJ2-7; D possibly corresponds to TRBD1 (6 bases). V was trimmed by 5 bases and J by 0 bases, leaving 8 bases between them. CDR3 length: 12 residues. CDR1 and CDR2 from the germline V gene are GTSNPN and SVGIG (reference sequence).

V usage is TRBV19 and J usage is TRBJ1-2; no firm D call. This CDR3 has 12 amino acids. Germline V gives CDR1 LNHDA, CDR2 SQIVND (reference sequence). V lost 10 bases and J 2 bases, leaving 11 bases between the germline ends. The CDR3 is CATRTGNYGYTF. CDR3 DNA sequence: TGTGCCACCCGGACGGGGAACTATGGCTACACCTTC.

The chain combines TRBV10-1 with TRBJ2-7, with a tentative D call TRBD2 (5 bases). The CDR3 extends over 13 amino acids. CDR1 WNHNN and CDR2 SYGVQD come from the germline V gene (reference sequence). Trimming removed 0 bases from V and 4 bases from J, with 7 bases in between. The CDR3 region has the DNA TGCGCCAGCAGTGAGTCGAGGGATTACGAGCAGTACTTC. Translation: CASSESRDYEQYF.

The chain carries TRBV23-1 and TRBJ2-7; TRBD1 matches 9 bases. TRBV23-1 is an ORF; its function is uncertain. V gave up 4 bases and J gave up 6 bases; unmatched junction bases: 13. The CDR3 has 16 residues. The CDR3 reads CASSLGRTGARGEQYF. The CDR3 DNA follows: TGCGCCAGCAGTCTTGGTCGGACAGGGGCTCGAGGCGAGCAGTACTTC.

A note on this clone: Other nucleotide sequences from this sample produce the same CDR3. The J gene is TRBJ2-1, the V gene TRBV5-1; 8 bases are shared with TRBD1. Trimming took 2 bases from V and 10 from J; bases not matched to a gene: 5. Per the germline V gene, CDR1 is SGHRS and CDR2 is YFSETQ. The CDR3 has 13 residues. CDR3: CASSLGQGDEQFF. CDR3 sequence (DNA): TGCGCCAGCAGCTTAGGACAGGGTGACGAGCAGTTCTTC.

CDR3 nucleotides: TGTGCCAGCAGCTTAGCGGACAGGGGAGAGACCCAGTACTTC. As protein: CASSLADRGETQYF. V usage is TRBV7-8 and J usage is TRBJ2-5; 9 nucleotides match TRBD1. CDR1 is SGHVS and CDR2 is FQNEAQ in the germline V gene. The V and J ends lost 0 bases and 4 bases, in that order; junction bases with no gene match: 0. The CDR3 sequence is 14 residues long. The full variable domain, its missing parts supplied by reference TRBV7-8 and TRBJ2-5, is GAGVSQSPRYKVAKRGQDVALRCDPISGHVSLFWYQQALGQGPEFLTYFQNEAQLDKSGLPSDRFFAERPEGSVSTLKIQRTQQEDSAVYLCASSLADRGETQYFGPGTRLLVL.

The chain couples TRBV30 to TRBJ2-6, with 8 bases lining up with TRBD1. The CDR3 covers 15 residues. From germline, CDR1 is GTSNPN and CDR2 SVGIG (reference sequence). V lost 2 bases to trimming and J lost 2 bases; unmatched junction nucleotides: 2. The CDR3 reads CAWSQGATGANVLTF. The CDR3 nucleotides are TGTGCCTGGAGTCAGGGGGCGACTGGGGCCAACGTCCTGACTTTC.

CDR3 in amino acids: CASSEALTPVPPLHF. The CDR3 DNA follows: TGTGCCAGCAGTGAAGCTCTCACCCCGGTTCCACCCCTCCACTTT. The rearrangement links TRBV6-1 to TRBJ1-6; D remains ambiguous. Germline-derived CDR1 and CDR2 are MNHNS and SASEGT. Trimming stripped 0 bases from V and 11 bases from J, with 14 bases between. The CDR3 totals 15 residues.